The entry below describes one TCR beta chain. The data were taken from a study of T cell changes during pregnancy in multiple sclerosis. The ends were cut back, 6 bases at V and 2 bases at J, with 16 bases in the middle. CDR1 and CDR2 from the germline V gene are SNHLY and FYNNEI. This CDR3 has 16 amino acids. Method: immunoSEQ multiplex PCR; TCRdb's copy keeps in-frame clones and lacks some. The table has more than 95,000 clones, 85% to 95% seen once; the top ten hold 0.99%. This specimen consisted of peripheral blood, obtained after pregnancy. The source of this sequence is a female donor with multiple sclerosis, enrolled in a pregnancy study. J is TRBJ1-4 and V is TRBV2; maybe TRBD1 (5 bases). CDR3 protein: CASSTHSRVTNEKLFF. CDR3 DNA: TGTGCCAGCAGCACCCATAGCAGGGTTACTAATGAAAAACTGTTTTTT.